These T cell receptor beta chains were read from a single sample in a study of T cell responses to AZD1222 COVID-19 vaccine. Repertoires were generated with immunoSEQ multiplex PCR, while TCRdb's copy carries only in-frame clones and drops some. The sample carries about 130,000 clones, 80% to 95% recorded once. Material: peripheral blood, obtained 28 days after the second AZD1222 dose. Every receptor here comes from an adult who received the AZD1222 COVID-19 vaccine. Both conserved end residues are part of each CDR3.

j_call	v_call	cdr3_aa
TRBJ2-1	TRBV6-6	CASRQGNTHNEQFF
TRBJ2-1	TRBV27	CASSLRGLAGLRNEQFF
TRBJ1-3	TRBV4-3	CASSQVGQPLNTIYF
TRBJ2-3	TRBV29-1	CSAGSTDTQYF
TRBJ2-2	TRBV9	CASSVLAGGLRTGELFF
TRBJ1-2	TRBV29-1	CSTDRAENYGYTF
TRBJ2-5	TRBV13	CASSLGGGVQETQYF
TRBJ2-7	TRBV7-3	CASTEGPGLMQYF
TRBJ1-2	TRBV15	CATSREDRGHDGYTF
TRBJ2-7	TRBV7-6	CASSLRTGPRPGEQYF
TRBJ1-2	TRBV27	CASSTGKANYGYTF
TRBJ1-1	TRBV4-2	CASSHGGSEAFF
TRBJ1-4	TRBV5-8	CASSLSTGASNEKLFF
TRBJ2-1	TRBV11-2	CASSLSEQFF
TRBJ1-1	TRBV9	CASSSLGGSHTEAFF
TRBJ1-6	TRBV2	CASRDSGDSPLHF
TRBJ2-3	TRBV2	CASSEWKTSTDTQYF
TRBJ2-1	TRBV19	CASSIGQGSHNEQFF
TRBJ2-1	TRBV19	CASSIGTSDYNEQFF
TRBJ1-2	TRBV28	CASSASWGSNTF
TRBJ2-7	TRBV5-4	CASSPVRDRVTYEQYF
TRBJ1-3	TRBV18	CASSPQYSGTLEGNTIYF
TRBJ2-1	TRBV19	CASRPTSGNNEQFF
TRBJ1-1	TRBV6-5	CASSYRGRTEAFF
TRBJ1-1	TRBV6-2/TRBV6-3	CASSDSREAFF
TRBJ2-7	TRBV27	CASSLRTSGGILYF